One and the same sample provided the 19 T cell receptor beta chains below, sequenced in a study of cytomegalovirus exposure and HLA in healthy donors. Measured with immunoSEQ multiplex PCR; TCRdb has only the in-frame clones, and not every one. The profile shows around 100,000 clones, about 95% of them singletons. Input material: PBMCs. These receptors were obtained from a woman between 18 and 29 years old in good health and CMV-seronegative.

The genes are TRBV5-1 and TRBJ2-1; 7 bases are shared with TRBD1. The germline V gene has CDR1 SGHRS and CDR2 YFSETQ. The trim removed 6 bases at V and 3 bases at J, leaving 6 bases unmatched. The CDR3 has 14 residues. This CDR3 is CASNPGDSYNEQFF. The DNA of the CDR3 is TGCGCCAGCAACCCCGGGGACAGCTACAATGAGCAGTTCTTC. The full variable domain, in which reference TRBV5-1 and TRBJ2-1 provide the parts outside the CDR3, is KAGVTQTPRYLIKTRGQQVTLSCSPISGHRSVSWYQQTPGQGLQFLFEYFSETQRNKGNFPGRFSGRQFSNSRSEMNVSTLELGDSALYLCASNPGDSYNEQFFGPGTRLTVL.

This clone has only one observation. The chain uses TRBV19 and TRBJ1-3; TRBD1 aligns across 7 bases. Trimming at V came to 5 bases and at J to 1 base, leaving 8 bases not matched to a gene. Germline V lookup: CDR1 LNHDA, CDR2 SQIVND (reference sequence). The CDR3 spans 16 residues. CDR3 coding DNA: TGTGCCAGTAGTTTGAGCACAGGGGAATCTGGAAACACCATATATTTT. Protein: CASSLSTGESGNTIYF.

CDR3 loop: CASSWTGGDGYTF. As DNA, the CDR3 is TGTGCCAGCAGCTGGACAGGGGGCGATGGCTACACCTTC. The rearrangement uses TRBV7-8 and TRBJ1-2, with TRBD1 matching over 11 bases. With 4 bases clipped from V and 6 bases from J, the junction kept 1 base outside the gene matches. CDR1 is SGHVS, CDR2 FQNEAQ, per germline. The CDR3 extends over 13 amino acids.

The chain uses TRBV6-5 and TRBJ2-6; tentative D call: TRBD2 (6 bases). CDR1 is MNHEY, CDR2 SVGAGI, per germline. The CDR3 is 15 residues long. The V and J ends lost 6 bases and 2 bases respectively, with 11 bases between them. As DNA, the CDR3 is TGTGCCAGCAGATATAGCGGTACTGGGGCCAACGTCCTGACTTTC. This sequence encodes CASRYSGTGANVLTF.

V is TRBV29-1 and J is TRBJ1-3; 9 bases line up with TRBD1. CDR3 size: 14 residues. V was clipped by 5 bases and J by 2 bases; unmatched bases: 4. From germline, CDR1 is SQVTM and CDR2 ANQGSEA. Here the CDR3 reads CSVSGTGPGNTIYF. The CDR3 DNA is TGCAGCGTTTCCGGGACAGGGCCTGGAAACACCATATATTTT.

The genes are TRBV5-6 and TRBJ2-7; tentatively, D is TRBD1 (6 bases). Trimming stripped 4 bases from V and 3 bases from J, with 20 bases between. Germline lookup yields CDR1 SGHDT and CDR2 YYEEEE. The CDR3 sequence is 16 residues long. CDR3 loop: CASSRWTEGTVYEQYF. CDR3 in DNA: TGTGCCAGCAGCCGCTGGACAGAGGGAACGGTCTACGAGCAGTACTTC.

With respect to this clone: One end of the junction is discordant with germline, which a read error may explain. This chain connects TRBV19 to TRBJ2-1; the match to TRBD2 covers 13 bases. Germline V gives CDR1 LNHDA, CDR2 SQIVND (reference sequence). This CDR3 spans 14 amino acids. The CDR3 DNA reads TGTGCCAGTAGGATCCCGGGACTAGCGGGGCCTAGCGTCTTC. Protein: CASRIPGLAGPSVF.

This chain joins TRBV7-9 and TRBJ2-2; possible D gene TRBD1, 6 bases. V shed 6 bases and J shed 0 bases, with 11 bases lying between them. The V gene's germline CDR1 is SEHNR and CDR2 FQNEAQ (reference sequence). The CDR3 extends over 15 amino acids. CDR3 protein: CASRFGTSNTGELFF. The DNA of the CDR3 is TGTGCCAGCAGATTCGGGACATCGAACACCGGGGAGCTGTTTTTT.

The CDR3 coding sequence is TGTGCCAGCAGTTACTCGCCACCGGGACAACTAGATACGCAGTATTTT. Its protein product is CASSYSPPGQLDTQYF. The J gene is TRBJ2-3, the V gene TRBV6-5, with D perhaps matching TRBD1 (6 bases). Trimming took off 0 bases at V and 5 bases at J, with 15 bases between the two ends. The germline CDR1 and CDR2 sequences are MNHEY and SVGAGI. The CDR3 contains 16 residues.

The J gene is TRBJ2-3, the V gene TRBV27; D is uncertain. V gave up 2 bases and J gave up 4 bases, with 10 bases separating them. Germline V gene sequence: CDR1 MNHEY, CDR2 SMNVEV (reference sequence). The CDR3 loop spans 14 amino acids. The CDR3 loop is CASSLNALPDTQYF. DNA for the CDR3: TGTGCCAGCAGTTTAAATGCGTTGCCAGATACGCAGTATTTT.

V is TRBV10-3 and J is TRBJ2-2; weak D call: TRBD2 (6 bases). V was trimmed by 8 bases and J by 1 base, leaving 8 bases between them. Germline CDR1 reads ENHRY; CDR2 reads SYGVKD. CDR3 length equals 13 residues. This CDR3 is CAIGGENTGELFF. CDR3 sequence (DNA): TGTGCCATCGGCGGGGAGAACACCGGGGAGCTGTTTTTT.

The V call is TRBV7-3, the J call TRBJ2-5; possibly TRBD1 for D (6 bases). Germline values: CDR1 SGHTA, CDR2 FQGTGA. The CDR3 length is 16 residues. Trimming removed 5 bases at V and 4 bases at J, with 20 bases between. The CDR3 DNA reads TGTGCCAGCAGCCCAAAAAGGGCAGGGGCAACAGAGACCCAGTACTTC. Translating it yields CASSPKRAGATETQYF.

The V call is TRBV19, the J call TRBJ1-5, with D hard to call. The CDR3 runs to 13 residues. The germline V gene has CDR1 LNHDA and CDR2 SQIVND (reference sequence). Trimming shortened V by 3 bases and J by 4 bases, and 7 bases separated the two germline ends. In DNA form, the CDR3 reads TGTGCCAGTAGTATCACGGGGAATCAGCCCCAGCATTTT. Residues: CASSITGNQPQHF.

The chain has TRBV7-2 and TRBJ2-2; 9 bases line up with TRBD2. The V gene's germline CDR1 is SGHTA and CDR2 FQGNSA. The CDR3 is 16 residues long. Trimming cost V 3 bases and J 7 bases; bases outside gene matches: 9. The CDR3 DNA sequence: TGTGCCAGCAGCTTCGTTAGCGGGGGAATTATCGGGGAGCTGTTTTTT. Its translation is CASSFVSGGIIGELFF. The full variable domain, rest sourced from reference TRBV7-2 and TRBJ2-2, is GAGVSQSPSNKVTEKGKDVELRCDPISGHTALYWYRQSLGQGLEFLIYFQGNSAPDKSGLPSDRFSAERTGGSVSTLTIQRTQQEDSAVYLCASSFVSGGIIGELFFGEGSRLTVL.

V usage is TRBV5-6 and J usage is TRBJ1-1; no firm D call. Trimming removed 0 bases at V and 6 bases at J, with 9 bases between. The CDR3 length is 13 residues. CDR1 and CDR2 (germline): SGHDT, YYEEEE. The CDR3 sequence is CASSLVSMSEAFF. CDR3 sequence (DNA): TGTGCCAGCAGCTTGGTAAGCATGTCTGAAGCTTTCTTT.

The chain combines TRBV5-1 with TRBJ1-4; the D is unclear. Germline V gives CDR1 SGHRS, CDR2 YFSETQ. V was trimmed by 3 bases and J by 7 bases, leaving 13 bases between them. The CDR3 extends over 14 amino acids. CDR3 residues: CASSSPSGGEKLFF. CDR3 sequence (DNA): TGCGCCAGCAGCTCCCCTTCAGGTGGTGAAAAACTGTTTTTT.

The chain employs TRBV27 and TRBJ2-3; 10 nucleotides align to TRBD1. The CDR3 totals 16 residues. Germline CDR1 is MNHEY and CDR2 is SMNVEV (reference sequence). V was pared by 1 base and J by 4 bases, with 5 bases of the junction left unmatched. This CDR3 is CASSLWGQGYPDTQYF. As DNA, the CDR3 is TGTGCCAGCAGTTTATGGGGACAGGGGTACCCAGATACGCAGTATTTT.

On this clone itself: This sample includes further DNA sequences coding for the same CDR3. The chain recombines TRBV9 with TRBJ2-1; D might be TRBD2 (5 bases). The CDR3 sequence is 15 residues long. Germline assignment: CDR1 SGDLS and CDR2 YYNGEE. V was shortened by 0 bases and J by 4 bases, with 11 bases between the two germline ends. The CDR3 DNA reads as TGTGCCAGCAGCGTAGACAGCGGTGGGTACAATGAGCAGTTCTTC. Its protein product is CASSVDSGGYNEQFF.

This rearrangement joins TRBV19 to TRBJ1-1; D not resolved. The CDR3 spans 13 residues. CDR1 and CDR2 (germline): LNHDA, SQIVND (reference sequence). The germline V and J ends were trimmed by 7 bases and 2 bases, with 11 bases remaining between them. The DNA for the CDR3 is TGTGCCAGTATTCGCGCTCTTAACACTGAAGCTTTCTTT. Amino acids: CASIRALNTEAFF.